This TCR beta chain was sequenced during a study of shared clonotypes between healthy human individuals. As for the study in general: For every donor, three CD4 naive, three CD4 memory, two CD8 naive and one CD8 memory plates were used.

This CDR3 has 15 amino acids. V lost 7 bases and J 6 bases, leaving 20 bases between the germline ends. The germline gives CDR1 MDHEN, CDR2 SYDVKM. General study findings and limits: An expected dependence of interdonor clonotype sharing on sequencing depth was noted. Donors were few, which limited the genetic and exposure-history diversity represented.

The authors split each subset's genomic DNA evenly across several immunoSEQ plates. The method was immunoSEQ multiplex PCR; TCRdb's version includes in-frame clones alone and lacks a portion of them. The table records about 870,000 clones, around 93% of them present only once. To note about this clone: Its antigen is unknown.

Naive CD8 cells, CD45RO-negative and positively selected for CCR7, excluded terminally differentiated effector memory CD45RA+ cells. Material for sequencing was naive CD8+ T cells sorted from blood. The source is a man aged 25-45 years in good health. V gene TRBV28 combines with J gene TRBJ2-3, with a weak D call TRBD2 (6 bases). DNA of the CDR3: TGTGCCAGCACTTTCCTTGACGGGAGTGGGGATACGCAGTATTTT. Translation: CASTFLDGSGDTQYF.